This T cell receptor (beta chain) was profiled in a study of OX40 agonist ivuxolimab in advanced cancers. In the study overall: Anti-PD-1, anti-PD-L1 or anti-CTLA-4 therapy given earlier was allowed, and around 40% had some.

Method: immunoSEQ multiplex PCR; TCRdb's copy keeps in-frame clones and lacks some. Of over 40,000 clones in the sample, approximately 84% were seen once. The germline gives CDR1 MNHEY, CDR2 SVGAGI. V was shortened by 2 bases and J by 2 bases, with 7 bases between the two germline ends. The CDR3 has 13 residues. The chain carries TRBV6-5 and TRBJ2-7, with a weak D call TRBD2 (5 bases). Source: CD4+ or CD8+ T cells sorted from blood, taken in a trial of the OX40 agonist ivuxolimab. This sequence originates from an adult with an advanced solid tumor such as melanoma, head and neck, liver or kidney cancer. The CDR3 sequence: CASSYEGAYEQYF. As DNA, the CDR3 is TGTGCCAGCAGTTACGAGGGCGCCTACGAGCAGTACTTC.